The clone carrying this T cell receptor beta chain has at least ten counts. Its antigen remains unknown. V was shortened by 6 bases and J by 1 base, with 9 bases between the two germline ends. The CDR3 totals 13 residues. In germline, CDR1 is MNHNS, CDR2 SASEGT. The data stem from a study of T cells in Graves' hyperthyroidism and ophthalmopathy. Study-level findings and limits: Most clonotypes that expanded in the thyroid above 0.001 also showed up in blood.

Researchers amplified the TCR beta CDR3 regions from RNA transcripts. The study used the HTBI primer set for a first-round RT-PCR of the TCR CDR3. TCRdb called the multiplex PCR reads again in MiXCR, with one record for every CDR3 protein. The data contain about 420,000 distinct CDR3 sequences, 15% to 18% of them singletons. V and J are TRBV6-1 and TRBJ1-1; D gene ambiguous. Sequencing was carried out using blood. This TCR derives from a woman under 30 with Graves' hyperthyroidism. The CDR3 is CASRAGWNTEAFF. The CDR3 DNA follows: TGTGCCAGCAGGGCAGGCTGGAACACTGAAGCTTTCTTT.